Detailed here is one TCR beta chain. Its target antigen remains unknown. Base qualities are missing; no much larger clone stands one base away. These data belong to a study of glioma-infiltrating T cells (dated by TCRdb to 2016 to 2018). As for the study more broadly: TCR alpha- and beta-chain repertoires were sequenced from glioma tissue, non-neoplastic brain tissue and matched peripheral blood mononuclear cells. To measure divergence between tissue and blood T-cell populations, each tissue-infiltrating repertoire was compared with the peripheral blood repertoire of the same patient. Three low-grade glioma patients, seven to nine primary glioblastoma patients, and three non-glioma patients who contributed non-neoplastic brain tissue made up the paired cohort. General study outcomes and caveats: VJ-independent divergence between tissue and blood was below expectation in non-neoplastic patients but above expectation in all gliomas, especially low-grade gliomas. Small numbers underpinned the group comparisons: about eight glioblastoma patients, three low-grade glioma patients and three non-neoplastic patients. Very few CDR3 sequences were found to be shared between tissue and blood, and this scarcity was attributed to high CDR3 diversity and limited sampling.

TCR alpha and beta CDR3 regions were amplified with the iRepertoire nested amplicon-rescue multiplex PCR (arm-PCR) platform from RNA. The input for one-step reverse transcription and amplification was about 85-400 ng of tissue mRNA or PBMC total RNA. Following bead purification, Illumina adapters were added by a secondary multiplex PCR, and libraries between 200 and 400 bp were gel-purified. The libraries contained internal 6-nucleotide barcodes that were used for demultiplexing. Libraries were sequenced on an Illumina MiSeq with 2x220 or 2x250 nucleotide paired-end reads. Under the source paper's analysis protocol: Paired reads were merged using FLASH 1.2.11 and were aligned to the GRCh37 human genome using BWA-MEM, after which TRA and TRB reads were extracted. V and J assignment used an IMGT-derived reference of cassette sequences and CDR3 motifs that included pseudogenes. Reads were translated in three frames, and productive CDR3s were defined as those with a C...FGXG motif and no stop codons. Unique combinations of V-J cassette pair and CDR3 amino acid sequence were defined as clonotypes. Hamming distance filtering was applied to reads, with thresholds set by the sequence error rate of each sample in mapped regions. The public reads were reprocessed in TCRdb via fastp at Q25 and MiXCR, keeping in-frame beta chains. Records with the same CDR3 protein are collapsed into one entry carrying the most frequent genes and DNA. The V and J calls were determined by TCRdb, not by the authors. This sample gives over 70,000 distinct CDR3 sequences in total; about 25% of them show up just once. 6.7% of the sample lies in the top ten.

Reading the germline V gene gives CDR1 SGHDT and CDR2 YYEEEE. V is clipped by 1 base and J by 6 bases, and the sequence between their germline boundaries is 13 bases long. The CDR3 spans 14 residues, from the cysteine through the phenylalanine. Of all the DNA, just the CDR3 is kept, 42 bases in frame from base 1. The sequencing sample was made of glioma tissue, nonneoplastic brain tissue, or PBMCs (not recorded which). The sequence is built from TRBV5-6 and TRBJ2-5; TRBD1 is possibly the D segment (6 matching bases). The TCR was taken from a human donor with low-grade glioma or glioblastoma, undergoing nonglioma brain surgery, or in good health (not recorded which). The sequenced DNA is TGTGCCAGCAGCTTGAGTGGGACACCGAAGACCCAGTACTTC. Its product reads: CASSLSGTPKTQYF.